Following are 22 T cell receptor beta chains from one sample sequenced in a study of T-cell memory formation after mild COVID-19. A single record per CDR3 protein comes from TCRdb applying MiXCR to the 5' RACE reads. The repertoire has roughly 130,000 distinct CDR3 sequences, about 6% of them found once; the top ten carry about 2.2%. Sequencing was performed on PBMCs or a T cell subset sorted from them (not recorded which). These receptors all stem from an adult woman who had mild COVID-19 (a few samples of this study predate the infection). Cell type and time point are not known.

This clonotype was counted ten times or more. The V and J genes are TRBV7-2 and TRBJ1-6; D possibly corresponds to TRBD1 (6 bases). The CDR3 has 17 amino acids. Germline V gene lookup returns CDR1 SGHTA and CDR2 FQGNSA. Trimming took off 2 bases at V and 9 bases at J, with 20 bases between the two ends. CDR3 residues: CASSLRGHLLGGSPLHF. CDR3 in DNA: TGTGCCAGCAGCTTAAGGGGACACCTATTAGGGGGTTCACCCCTCCACTTT.

This clonotype has just one count. The rearrangement joins TRBV19 to TRBJ1-5; D perhaps matches TRBD1 (5 bases). Per germline, CDR1 LNHDA and CDR2 SQIVND (reference sequence). The CDR3 loop spans 15 amino acids. V lost 3 bases to trimming and J lost 2 bases, with 11 bases between them. The CDR3 DNA reads TGTGCCAGTAGTATGGGCCAGGGCGGCAATCAGCCCCAGCATTTT. Translating it yields CASSMGQGGNQPQHF.

Concerning this clonotype itself: One end of the junction fails to match germline, which may point to a read error. The chain employs TRBV7-7 and TRBJ2-5; tentative D call: TRBD2 (7 bases). CDR1 and CDR2 (germline): SSHAT, FNYEAQ (reference sequence). This CDR3 region has 16 residues. For the CDR3, the DNA is TGTGCTAGCAGCGCCATCCGGGGGGCTGTAGGAGAGACCCAGTACTTC. This sequence encodes CASSAIRGAVGETQYF.

This clonotype was seen more than once but under ten times. The chain couples TRBV27 to TRBJ2-7, with D perhaps matching TRBD2 (7 bases). In germline, CDR1 is MNHEY, CDR2 SMNVEV (reference sequence). This CDR3 is 18 amino acids long. V lost 1 base and J 3 bases, leaving 22 bases between the germline ends. The CDR3, as DNA: TGTGCCAGCAGTTTATGGTCGGTCTCAGGGGAGCGGGGCTACGAGCAGTACTTC. Translation gives CASSLWSVSGERGYEQYF.

This clonotype was detected ten times or more. The rearrangement joins TRBV7-9 to TRBJ2-2, with D possibly called TRBD1 or TRBD2 (5 bases each). V lost 3 bases to trimming and J lost 1 base, with 9 bases between them. The V gene's germline CDR1 is SEHNR and CDR2 FQNEAQ (reference sequence). The CDR3 contains 15 residues. CDR3 amino acids: CASSFGTGNTGELFF. In nucleotides, the CDR3 is TGTGCCAGCAGCTTCGGGACGGGGAACACCGGGGAGCTGTTTTTT.

This clonotype was observed a few times. The chain links TRBV18 to TRBJ1-1; D remains ambiguous. Germline V gene data show CDR1 as KGHSH and CDR2 as LQKENI. V was clipped by 6 bases and J by 7 bases, with 12 bases between them. This CDR3 has 12 amino acids. CDR3 in DNA: TGTGCCAGCTCTGACTTAGATCTTGAAGCTTTCTTT. Translating gives CASSDLDLEAFF.

The chain is built from TRBV12-3 or TRBV12-4 and TRBJ1-1; D unclear. With 2 bases removed from V and 1 base from J, the gap between germline ends came to 8 bases. The CDR3 has 14 residues. CDR3 protein: CASSLQVGNTEAFF. CDR3 in DNA: TGTGCCAGCAGTTTACAGGTCGGGAACACTGAAGCTTTCTTT.

This chain uses TRBV18 with TRBJ1-1, with 11 bases fitting TRBD1. Germline loops: CDR1 KGHSH, CDR2 LQKENI. Trimming removed 5 bases from V and 4 bases from J; junction bases left unmatched: 3. The CDR3 extends over 14 amino acids. The CDR3 DNA reads as TGTGCCAGCTCATCCGGGACAGGGGGCACTGAAGCTTTCTTT. It translates to CASSSGTGGTEAFF.

This clonotype has ten or more counts. The V call is TRBV5-1, the J call TRBJ2-2; 8 nucleotides agree with TRBD1. The germline CDR1 and CDR2 sequences are SGHRS and YFSETQ. Trimming removed 5 bases from V and 4 bases from J; junction bases left unmatched: 4. This CDR3 has 14 residues. CDR3 protein: CASRPTGVTGELFF. The CDR3, as DNA: TGCGCCAGCAGACCGACAGGGGTCACCGGGGAGCTGTTTTTT.

This clonotype was seen only a few times. The chain links TRBV12-3 or TRBV12-4 to TRBJ1-4; D remains unclear. The CDR3 has 11 amino acids. V gave up 5 bases and J gave up 4 bases, with 2 bases separating them. The CDR3 protein is CASSVNEKLFF. For the CDR3, the DNA is TGTGCCAGCAGTGTTAATGAAAAACTGTTTTTT.

At least ten counts were recorded for this clonotype. V gene TRBV7-6 combines with J gene TRBJ2-5; D not resolved. Germline V gives CDR1 SGHVS, CDR2 FNYEAQ. The germline V and J ends were trimmed by 5 bases and 5 bases, with 15 bases remaining between them. This CDR3 region has 14 residues. The CDR3 DNA is TGTGCCAGCAGCGGATTCGCTGTGGGGGAGACCCAGTACTTC. Its protein product is CASSGFAVGETQYF.

This sequence joins TRBV6-6 and TRBJ2-3, with 11 bases identical to TRBD2. Germline V lookup: CDR1 MNHNY, CDR2 SVGAGI (reference sequence). This CDR3 region has 17 residues. V was pared by 0 bases and J by 1 base, with 3 bases of the junction left unmatched. In DNA, the CDR3 is TGTGCCAGCAGTTACTCGTTAGCGGGAGGGGGCACAGATACGCAGTATTTT. Translated, it gives CASSYSLAGGGTDTQYF.

This clonotype was detected ten times or more. J is TRBJ2-5 and V is TRBV4-3; D may be TRBD2 (6 bases). The germline V and J ends were trimmed by 3 bases and 1 base, with 24 bases remaining between them. Looked up from germline, CDR1 is LGHNA and CDR2 is YSLEER. The CDR3 contains 19 residues. The CDR3 region has the DNA TGCGCCAGCAGCCATGATACAAGCCTCGGGACTGGGACCCAAGAGACCCAGTACTTC. Residues: CASSHDTSLGTGTQETQYF.

This clonotype was counted ten times or more. V gene TRBV18 combines with J gene TRBJ2-1; 12 bases align to TRBD2. CDR1 is KGHSH and CDR2 is LQKENI in the germline V gene. V shed 4 bases, J shed 3 bases, and the junction held 16 bases outside the gene matches. The CDR3 covers 20 residues. In nucleotides, the CDR3 is TGTGCCAGCTCACTAGCGGTACTAGCGGGAGGCCCCCTGCACTACAATGAGCAGTTCTTC. This translates into CASSLAVLAGGPLHYNEQFF.

This clonotype was recorded many times. This chain connects TRBV5-1 to TRBJ2-5, with D unresolved. V was pared by 4 bases and J by 5 bases, with 12 bases between. The CDR3 has 13 amino acids. Germline V lookup: CDR1 SGHRS, CDR2 YFSETQ. Here the CDR3 DNA reads TGCGCCAGCAGCGCAACGGGTTGGGAGACCCAGTACTTC. Translated, it gives CASSATGWETQYF.

Only a few counts were recorded for this clonotype. The chain links TRBV10-3 to TRBJ2-5, with D possibly matching TRBD2 (5 bases). The CDR3 is made up of 13 amino acids. V dropped 7 bases and J dropped 0 bases, with 9 bases sitting between them. The V gene's germline CDR1 is ENHRY and CDR2 SYGVKD. The CDR3 sequence: CAITPGYQETQYF. In nucleotides, the CDR3 is TGTGCCATCACCCCGGGATACCAAGAGACCCAGTACTTC.

V and J are TRBV6-5 and TRBJ2-1; 8 bases agree with TRBD2. This CDR3 region has 17 residues. Germline loops: CDR1 MNHEY, CDR2 SVGAGI. V lost 0 bases and J lost 6; bases outside the gene matches: 10. CDR3 loop: CASSYSSPGGHINEQFF. The CDR3 DNA sequence: TGTGCCAGCAGTTACTCGTCCCCGGGGGGGCATATCAATGAGCAGTTCTTC.

This clonotype appeared a few times. The chain has TRBV27 and TRBJ1-5; D not certain. Trimming stripped 0 bases from V and 0 bases from J, with 6 bases between. Germline V gene lookup returns CDR1 MNHEY and CDR2 SMNVEV (reference sequence). The CDR3 runs to 15 residues. CDR3 DNA: TGTGCCAGCAGTTTATCGACCAGTAGCAATCAGCCCCAGCATTTT. Translating it yields CASSLSTSSNQPQHF.

This clonotype was found a few times. The rearrangement links TRBV18 to TRBJ2-7; 10 bases match TRBD1. Per germline, CDR1 KGHSH and CDR2 LQKENI. This CDR3 has 12 amino acids. V gave up 8 bases and J gave up 7 bases; unmatched junction bases: 5. The CDR3 protein is CASRTGGREQYF. CDR3 coding DNA: TGTGCCAGCCGGACAGGGGGAAGGGAGCAGTACTTC. Full variable domain (remainder filled in from reference TRBV18 and TRBJ2-7): NAGVMQNPRHLVRRRGQEARLRCSPMKGHSHVYWYRQLPEEGLKFMVYLQKENIIDESGMPKERFSAEFPKEGPSILRIQQVVRGDSAAYFCASRTGGREQYFGPGTRLTVT.

This clonotype was seen ten or more times. The genes are TRBV15 and TRBJ2-3; D is ambiguous. Trimming removed 5 bases from V and 1 base from J, with 7 bases in between. Germline V gene data show CDR1 as LNHNV and CDR2 as YYDKDF (reference sequence). The CDR3 is made up of 13 amino acids. CDR3 in DNA: TGTGCCACCAGCCATCGGGGCACAGATACGCAGTATTTT. Encoded protein: CATSHRGTDTQYF.

CDR3 sequence reads: CASSQLSGGELFF. The CDR3 bases are TGTGCCAGCAGCCAATTGTCAGGCGGGGAGCTGTTTTTT. This chain joins TRBV3-1 and TRBJ2-2; D unclear. Germline loops: CDR1 LGHDT, CDR2 YNNKEL (reference sequence). This CDR3 contains 13 residues. Trimming pared 2 bases from V and 7 bases from J, leaving 8 bases between.

The J gene is TRBJ2-2, the V gene TRBV15; D possibly corresponds to TRBD1 (5 bases). The V end was cut by 3 bases, the J end by 6 bases, with 11 bases between. CDR3 length: 14 residues. Germline CDR1 reads LNHNV; CDR2 reads YYDKDF (reference sequence). The CDR3 DNA sequence: TGTGCCACCAGCAGTGGGGCGAGTTCCGGGGAGCTGTTTTTT. Its protein is CATSSGASSGELFF.